This entry is about one TCR beta chain. Its antigen is not known. This table comes from immunoSEQ multiplex PCR, and its TCRdb copy is limited to in-frame clones, with some not included. The sample includes approximately 100,000 clones, approximately 91% of them seen just once. This sample was taken from a study of T cells in localized non-small cell lung cancer. Study-level findings and limits: Sequence data derive from only one tumor region, so heterogeneity remains possible. Adjacent lung tissue had a median 57 of the top 100 clones found in the tumor.

Deletions cut 3 bases from V and 4 bases from J, with 9 bases between. The CDR3 contains 14 residues. The germline gives CDR1 LGHNT, CDR2 FRNRAP. This receptor was identified in a woman aged 35 to 70 with stage II squamous cell lung carcinoma. The sequencing used PBMCs, collected before any cancer treatment. The V call is TRBV12-5, the J call TRBJ2-2; no clear D gene. CDR3 in amino acids: CASGFFPTTGELFF. The CDR3 DNA reads TGTGCTAGTGGTTTCTTCCCAACCACCGGGGAGCTGTTTTTT.